This T cell receptor beta chain was observed in a study of T cell clusters in autoimmune cytopenias. Study-wide context: The median distinct TRB clonotype count was about 2,000 per sample, from a median approximately 51,000 reads.

Measured by frequency, this clonotype is medium-sized (0.01 to 0.1%). TRB was amplified by touch-down multiplex PCR, primer pools A and B combined. Each CDR3 protein gets one entry in TCRdb, which reprocessed the multiplex PCR reads and gives no DNA. Its table lists over 1,100 distinct CDR3 sequences. Germline CDR1 and CDR2: LNHDA and SQIVND (reference sequence). The CDR3 sequence is 12 residues long. TRB was amplified from approximately 250 ng of peripheral blood genomic DNA per sample. These same data were also listed under a study on T cell repertoires in aging, cancer and after chemotherapy.

This chain connects TRBV19 to TRBJ1-5; TCRdb designates TRBD1, a call that cannot be tested without DNA. Sequencing was done on a sample of peripheral blood. The receptor was derived from a human donor with chronic lymphocytic leukemia. CDR3 in amino acids: CASSDPGQPQHF.